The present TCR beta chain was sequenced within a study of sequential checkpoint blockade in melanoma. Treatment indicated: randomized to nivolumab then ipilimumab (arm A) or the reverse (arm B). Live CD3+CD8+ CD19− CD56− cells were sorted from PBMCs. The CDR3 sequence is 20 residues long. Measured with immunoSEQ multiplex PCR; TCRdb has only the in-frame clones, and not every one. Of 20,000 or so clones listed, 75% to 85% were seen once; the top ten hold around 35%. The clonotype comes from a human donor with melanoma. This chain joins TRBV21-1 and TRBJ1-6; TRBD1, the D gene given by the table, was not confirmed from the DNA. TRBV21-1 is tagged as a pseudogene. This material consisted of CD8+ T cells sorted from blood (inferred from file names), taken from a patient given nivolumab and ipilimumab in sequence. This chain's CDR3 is CASSLRPIYQESSYNSPLHF. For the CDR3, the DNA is TGTGCCAGCAGCTTAAGGCCGATTTACCAGGAAAGCTCCTATAATTCACCCCTCCACTTT.